These 17 T cell receptor beta chains originate from one sample sequenced in a study of blood T cell repertoires in COVID-19. The protocol was immunoSEQ multiplex PCR, while the TCRdb copy is restricted to in-frame clones and leaves out a portion. The table lists hundreds of thousands of clones, about 85% of them singletons. The specimen was peripheral blood. These receptors were obtained from a woman of 80 years or more with acute or convalescent COVID-19.

V usage is TRBV6-5 and J usage is TRBJ2-1, with D uncertain. CDR1 MNHEY and CDR2 SVGAGI come from the germline V gene. This CDR3 is built from 12 residues. The germline V and J ends were trimmed by 4 bases and 9 bases, with 10 bases remaining between them. CDR3 sequence reads: CASSSPLGEQFF. In DNA form, the CDR3 reads TGTGCCAGCAGTTCACCTCTAGGTGAGCAGTTCTTC.

This chain uses TRBV6-1 with TRBJ2-5; the D gene is possibly TRBD2 (6 bases). Germline V gene lookup returns CDR1 MNHNS and CDR2 SASEGT. The CDR3 is made up of 13 amino acids. Trimming took off 3 bases at V and 5 bases at J, with 10 bases between the two ends. CDR3 sequence (DNA): TGTGCCAGCAGTGAGGAGGGAGAGGAGACCCAGTACTTC. It codes for CASSEEGEETQYF.

This rearrangement joins TRBV18 to TRBJ2-3, with a possible D match to TRBD1 (6 bases). The germline V and J ends were trimmed by 5 bases and 2 bases, with 11 bases remaining between them. This CDR3 region has 14 residues. Germline values: CDR1 KGHSH, CDR2 LQKENI. This chain's CDR3 is CASSSGQPTDTQYF. The CDR3, as DNA: TGTGCCAGCTCATCCGGACAGCCCACAGATACGCAGTATTTT.

The chain combines TRBV5-1 with TRBJ2-2; D might be TRBD1 (5 bases). This CDR3 is built from 13 residues. The germline V and J ends were trimmed by 5 bases and 5 bases, with 10 bases remaining between them. Germline CDR1 and CDR2: SGHRS and YFSETQ. CDR3: CASRQVETGELFF. CDR3 bases: TGCGCCAGCAGACAGGTGGAAACCGGGGAGCTGTTTTTT. The whole variable domain, filled in from reference TRBV5-1 and TRBJ2-2, reads KAGVTQTPRYLIKTRGQQVTLSCSPISGHRSVSWYQQTPGQGLQFLFEYFSETQRNKGNFPGRFSGRQFSNSRSEMNVSTLELGDSALYLCASRQVETGELFFGEGSRLTVL.

This clone was found once. J is TRBJ1-5 and V is TRBV3-1 (or the pseudogene TRBV3-2); D not resolved. Germline CDR1 is LGHDT and CDR2 is YNNKEL (reference sequence). V dropped 4 bases and J dropped 1 base, with 11 bases sitting between them. The CDR3 loop spans 15 amino acids. CDR3 coding DNA: TGTGCCAGCAGCCTCGGGAGGAGGAGCAATCAGCCCCAGCATTTT. It specifies CASSLGRRSNQPQHF.

V usage is TRBV5-8 and J usage is TRBJ2-7; a weak D match, TRBD1 (6 bases). The ends were cut back, 5 bases at V and 6 bases at J, with 12 bases in the middle. From germline, CDR1 is SGHTS and CDR2 YDEGEE. The CDR3 has 12 residues. The CDR3 here is CASSTGTSEQYF. Here the CDR3 DNA reads TGTGCCAGCAGTACAGGGACCAGCGAGCAGTACTTC.

The chain combines TRBV6-6 with TRBJ1-1; 11 nucleotides match TRBD1. The CDR3 spans 14 residues. Germline V lookup: CDR1 MNHNY, CDR2 SVGAGI (reference sequence). J was trimmed by 5 bases and V by 4 bases; bases with no gene match: 3. In nucleotides, the CDR3 is TGTGCCAGCAGTTGGACAGGGGGCGGGACTGAAGCTTTCTTT. Translation: CASSWTGGGTEAFF.

This sequence joins TRBV2 and TRBJ2-1, with 9 bases matching TRBD1. The V gene end was trimmed by 6 bases and the J gene end by 4 bases; junction bases not matched to a gene: 7. Germline values: CDR1 SNHLY, CDR2 FYNNEI. This CDR3 is 15 amino acids long. CDR3 DNA sequence: TGTGCCAGCAGGGAGACGGGACAGGGTTACAATGAGCAGTTCTTC. Amino acids: CASRETGQGYNEQFF.

The J gene is TRBJ2-5, the V gene TRBV27; 9 bases align to TRBD2. The CDR3 has 17 residues. The germline V gene has CDR1 MNHEY and CDR2 SMNVEV (reference sequence). V lost 6 bases, J lost 5 bases, and 16 bases stayed unmatched. CDR3 sequence reads: CASSAKTSGGPEETQYF. CDR3 sequence (DNA): TGTGCCAGCAGCGCTAAGACTAGCGGAGGTCCAGAGGAGACCCAGTACTTC.

This clone was recorded a few times. The chain combines TRBV19 with TRBJ1-2; no definite D call. CDR3 length: 10 amino acids. V lost 6 bases, J lost 5 bases, and 4 bases lay in between. CDR1 LNHDA and CDR2 SQIVND come from the germline V gene (reference sequence). The CDR3 here is CASREYGYTF. CDR3 nucleotides: TGTGCCAGTAGGGAGTATGGCTACACCTTC.

The CDR3 DNA follows: TGTGCCAGCACCACGGGGGAAGGCACCGGGGAGCTGTTTTTT. Its translation: CASTTGEGTGELFF. The chain is built from TRBV6-4 and TRBJ2-2, with a tentative D call TRBD2 (6 bases). Germline CDR1 reads MRHNA; CDR2 reads SNTAGT. V lost 7 bases to trimming and J lost 4 bases, with 13 bases between them. The CDR3 is 14 amino acids.

The rearrangement joins TRBV4-2 to TRBJ2-7; D is possibly TRBD1 (5 bases). V lost 0 bases to trimming and J lost 4 bases, with 19 bases between them. The CDR3 spans 17 residues. CDR1 LGHNA and CDR2 YNFKEQ come from the germline V gene. CDR3 region: CASSQDLVDSQGYEQYF. CDR3 bases: TGTGCCAGCAGCCAAGATTTGGTTGACAGTCAAGGTTACGAGCAGTACTTC.

The chain uses TRBV12-3 or TRBV12-4 and TRBJ1-5; D is unclear. CDR3 length: 13 residues. The V end was cut by 8 bases, the J end by 0 bases, with 8 bases between. CDR3 in DNA: TGTGCCAGCGCTATAGATAGCAATCAGCCCCAGCATTTT. Its protein is CASAIDSNQPQHF.

This chain links TRBV27 with TRBJ2-5; 10 nucleotides agree with TRBD2. Trimming at V came to 5 bases and at J to 4 bases, leaving 10 bases not matched to a gene. There are 16 residues in the CDR3. The V gene's germline CDR1 is MNHEY and CDR2 SMNVEV (reference sequence). Here the CDR3 reads CASSDASGRGRETQYF. As DNA, the CDR3 is TGTGCCAGCAGTGATGCTAGCGGGAGAGGGAGAGAGACCCAGTACTTC.

This chain's CDR3 is CASSRGLRGPYEQYF. As DNA, the CDR3 is TGTGCCAGTAGTCGCGGGTTAAGAGGTCCCTACGAGCAGTACTTC. This chain links TRBV19 with TRBJ2-7, with D tentatively TRBD2 (5 bases). The CDR3 has 15 amino acids. Trimming removed 5 bases at V and 2 bases at J, with 16 bases between. Germline V CDR1 and CDR2: LNHDA, SQIVND (reference sequence).

The rearrangement links TRBV3-1 (or the pseudogene TRBV3-2) to TRBJ2-3, with a weak D call TRBD2 (5 bases). The CDR3 runs 13 residues. Trimming removed 3 bases from V and 5 bases from J, with 9 bases in between. CDR1 and CDR2 (germline): LGHDT, YNNKEL (reference sequence). The CDR3 spells CASSHGEQDTQYF. CDR3 bases: TGTGCCAGCAGCCACGGGGAACAAGATACGCAGTATTTT.

The chain has TRBV30 and TRBJ2-3; D is possibly TRBD1 (6 bases). Germline V gives CDR1 GTSNPN, CDR2 SVGIG (reference sequence). Trimming pared 4 bases from V and 2 bases from J, leaving 10 bases between. The CDR3 spans 13 residues. The CDR3 DNA reads TGTGCCTGGACAAGGGGGATCACAGATACGCAGTATTTT. The encoded protein is CAWTRGITDTQYF.